This TCR beta chain came from a study of human versus mouse CDR3 diversity and MHC coevolution. Study-level results: The lowest clonal inequality scores came from most of the three human donors.

Trimming took off 1 base at V and 4 bases at J, with 20 bases between the two ends. The CDR3 length is 18 residues. In germline, CDR1 is SGHAT, CDR2 FQNNGV. This clone showed up just once. No antigen is known for it. Clones were read by immunoSEQ multiplex PCR, and TCRdb kept only the in-frame ones, dropping some. The repertoire holds more than 55,000 clones, with around 94% as singletons. Naive CD4 T cells were sorted as CD45RO-negative, CD62L-positive. The receptor was derived from a person aged 55 to 75 in good health. The sequencing sample was made of naive CD4+ T cells from blood. Subset of the sample: CD45RO-negative CD62L-positive naive CD4 T cells. The rearrangement joins TRBV11-2 to TRBJ2-1; possible D gene TRBD1, 5 bases. The CDR3 region is CASSLGAWGRPSYNEQFF. The DNA of the CDR3 is TGTGCCAGCAGCTTAGGGGCTTGGGGCCGCCCCTCATACAATGAGCAGTTCTTC. Filled out from reference TRBV11-2 and TRBJ2-1, the complete variable domain reads EAGVAQSPRYKIIEKRQSVAFWCNPISGHATLYWYQQILGQGPKLLIQFQNNGVVDDSQLPKDRFSAERLKGVDSTLKIQPAKLEDSAVYLCASSLGAWGRPSYNEQFFGPGTRLTVL.